Listed here is a single T cell receptor (beta chain). Its antigen is unknown. The PCR ran on 60 Vbeta and 13 Jbeta primers. The method was immunoSEQ multiplex PCR; TCRdb's version includes in-frame clones alone and lacks a portion of them. The table lists around 140,000 clones, approximately 74% of them singletons. The sample comes from a study of cytomegalovirus exposure and HLA in healthy donors. The study, taken as a whole, reports: Around 18,000 TCR beta sequences were associated with HLA alleles at 0.05 false discovery rate in a later analysis. TCR beta V segments were, for the most part, productive about 87% or about 30% of the time in an earlier analysis.

At collection, donors were nominally healthy, but unrecorded immune exposures were probable. Sequenced material: PBMCs. The clonotype originates from a male donor in good health and CMV-seronegative.

CDR3 sequence reads: CASSLPGSNQPQHF. CDR3 DNA sequence: TGTGCCAGCTCCCTCCCAGGGTCCAATCAGCCCCAGCATTTT. The rearrangement joins TRBV18 to TRBJ1-5, with D perhaps matching TRBD1 (5 bases). The CDR3 loop spans 14 amino acids. Trimming took off 6 bases at V and 3 bases at J, with 12 bases between the two ends. Germline values: CDR1 KGHSH, CDR2 LQKENI.